The 29 T cell receptor beta chains reported below all come from one sample, sequenced in a study of blood T cell repertoires in COVID-19. TCRdb's copy holds only in-frame clones and misses some; the assay was immunoSEQ multiplex PCR. The sample lists roughly 700,000 clones, 70% to 90% occurring once. Specimen: peripheral blood. Every receptor here comes from a woman aged 18-29 years with acute or convalescent COVID-19.

This chain uses TRBV4-3 with TRBJ2-7; 10 nucleotides line up with TRBD2. Unmatched junction bases numbered 9, after V lost 1 base and J lost 3 bases. Germline CDR1 and CDR2: LGHNA and YSLEER. The CDR3 has 17 amino acids. The CDR3 region has the DNA TGCGCCAGCAGCCAAGCCGGGACTAGCGATTTGGTCTACGAGCAGTACTTC. Its protein is CASSQAGTSDLVYEQYF.

This chain links TRBV2 with TRBJ1-5; 8 bases line up with TRBD1. Trimming removed 7 bases from V and 0 bases from J; junction bases left unmatched: 5. The CDR3 spans 15 residues. Germline CDR1 reads SNHLY; CDR2 reads FYNNEI. The CDR3 region has the DNA TGTGCCAGCACCCCGACAGGGGATAGCAATCAGCCCCAGCATTTT. Amino acids: CASTPTGDSNQPQHF.

The chain recombines TRBV7-2 with TRBJ1-2, with D possibly being TRBD1 (5 bases). The V and J ends lost 1 base and 3 bases respectively, with 12 bases between them. CDR1 SGHTA and CDR2 FQGNSA come from the germline V gene. The CDR3 is 15 amino acids. DNA for the CDR3: TGTGCCAGCAGCTTAGGGCAGGGCCTACACTATGGCTACACCTTC. Translating gives CASSLGQGLHYGYTF.

V and J are TRBV6-5 and TRBJ1-1; a weak D match, TRBD1 (6 bases). The CDR3 has 13 amino acids. Per germline, CDR1 MNHEY and CDR2 SVGAGI. Trimming removed 5 bases at V and 6 bases at J, with 13 bases between. CDR3 nucleotides: TGTGCCAGCAGTCAGGTACAGGGAGCTGAAGCTTTCTTT. It encodes CASSQVQGAEAFF.

This clone is a singleton in its sample. The same CDR3 also results from other DNA sequences found in this sample. The J gene is TRBJ1-2, the V gene TRBV29-1; possibly TRBD1 for D (5 bases). Germline V CDR1 and CDR2: SQVTM, ANQGSEA. V was clipped by 6 bases and J by 5 bases, with 10 bases between them. CDR3 size: 11 residues. The CDR3 protein is CSVGGDYGYTF. The CDR3, as DNA: TGCAGCGTGGGAGGGGATTATGGCTACACCTTC.

The chain combines TRBV20-1 with TRBJ1-5; D remains unclear. V lost 3 bases and J lost 6, with 18 bases in between. The germline gives CDR1 DFQATT, CDR2 SNEGSKA (reference sequence). This CDR3 comprises 15 residues. The CDR3 nucleotides are TGCAGTGCTAGTAAACCCGAGGGATCTAGTCAGCCCCAGCATTTT. Encoded protein: CSASKPEGSSQPQHF.

The genes are TRBV5-1 and TRBJ1-1; 8 bases line up with TRBD1. The V and J ends lost 4 bases and 6 bases, in that order; junction bases with no gene match: 11. The germline CDR1 and CDR2 sequences are SGHRS and YFSETQ. This CDR3 contains 15 residues. The CDR3 here is CASSPRTGTLAEAFF. The CDR3 nucleotides read TGCGCCAGCAGCCCCCGGACAGGGACTCTAGCTGAAGCTTTCTTT.

V gene TRBV10-3 combines with J gene TRBJ1-1; D is unclear. The CDR3 has 15 residues. V was clipped by 0 bases and J by 0 bases, with 8 bases between them. In germline, CDR1 is ENHRY, CDR2 SYGVKD. CDR3 DNA: TGTGCCATCAGTGAGTCCCGGGTAATGAACACTGAAGCTTTCTTT. Translation: CAISESRVMNTEAFF.

The chain recombines TRBV6-5 with TRBJ2-7, with 9 bases that match TRBD2. V lost 7 bases, J lost 0 bases, and 4 bases stayed unmatched. This CDR3 has 14 amino acids. CDR1 MNHEY and CDR2 SVGAGI come from the germline V gene. CDR3 DNA: TGTGCCAGCAAAGCGGGGGGAAGCTCCTACGAGCAGTACTTC. Its translation: CASKAGGSSYEQYF.

This chain uses TRBV18 with TRBJ2-4, with D possibly TRBD2 on 6 matching bases. The V end was cut by 4 bases, the J end by 2 bases, with 12 bases between. The germline V gene encodes CDR1 KGHSH and CDR2 LQKENI. This CDR3 is built from 15 residues. The CDR3 protein is CASSQRRETKNIQYF. CDR3 nucleotides: TGTGCCAGCTCACAGAGGAGGGAGACCAAAAACATTCAGTACTTC.

The rearrangement links TRBV30 to TRBJ1-3, with D perhaps matching TRBD1 (5 bases). CDR1 and CDR2 (germline): GTSNPN, SVGIG (reference sequence). Trimming left V 0 bases short and J 0 bases short, with 15 bases between. The CDR3 sequence is 17 residues long. CDR3 bases: TGTGCCTGGAGTGTAAGGACAAGTGCCCCCTCTGGAAACACCATATATTTT. It specifies CAWSVRTSAPSGNTIYF.

This sequence joins TRBV30 and TRBJ1-5; TRBD1 matches 7 bases. This CDR3 region has 13 residues. Germline loops: CDR1 GTSNPN, CDR2 SVGIG (reference sequence). Unmatched junction bases numbered 4, after V lost 5 bases and J lost 3 bases. The CDR3 region has the DNA TGTGCCTGGGCCGACAGGGACAATCAGCCCCAGCATTTT. Translated: CAWADRDNQPQHF.

The rearrangement joins TRBV5-4 to TRBJ2-1; D gene unclear. CDR1 is SGHNT, CDR2 YYREEE, per germline (reference sequence). The CDR3 spans 15 residues. With 7 bases removed from V and 2 bases from J, the gap between germline ends came to 16 bases. CDR3 sequence reads: CASEAPRSPYNEQFF. DNA of the CDR3: TGTGCCAGCGAGGCACCCCGCTCCCCCTACAATGAGCAGTTCTTC.

V and J are TRBV19 and TRBJ1-2, with D perhaps matching TRBD1 (5 bases). Looked up from germline, CDR1 is LNHDA and CDR2 is SQIVND (reference sequence). The length of the CDR3 is 13 residues. Trimming removed 4 bases from V and 4 bases from J, with 10 bases in between. CDR3 region: CASSTTQGYGYTF. The CDR3 bases are TGTGCCAGTAGTACGACTCAGGGCTATGGCTACACCTTC.

The chain has TRBV19 and TRBJ1-1, with D possibly TRBD1 on 5 matching bases. Germline-derived CDR1 and CDR2 are LNHDA and SQIVND (reference sequence). The V end was cut by 6 bases, the J end by 1 base, with 9 bases between. The CDR3 is made up of 13 amino acids. This CDR3 reads CASRDTGNTEAFF. CDR3 in DNA: TGTGCCAGTAGGGATACAGGGAACACTGAAGCTTTCTTT.

In this sample, this clone turned up once. The chain joins TRBV5-1 to TRBJ1-4; 11 bases line up with TRBD1. The germline V gene encodes CDR1 SGHRS and CDR2 YFSETQ. The J segment lost 3 bases and the V segment lost 4 bases, leaving 5 bases of the junction unmatched. The length of the CDR3 is 16 residues. DNA of the CDR3: TGCGCCAGCAGCCAGGGACAGGGGGAAGCTAATGAAAAACTGTTTTTT. Its protein is CASSQGQGEANEKLFF.

This chain connects TRBV7-3 to TRBJ1-2; 7 nucleotides align to TRBD1. The CDR3 spans 13 residues. V lost 2 bases to trimming and J lost 8 bases; unmatched junction nucleotides: 5. Germline V gene lookup returns CDR1 SGHTA and CDR2 FQGTGA. The CDR3 region is CASSLVTGDGYTF. Written as DNA, the CDR3 is TGTGCCAGCAGCTTAGTCACAGGGGACGGCTACACCTTC.

This clone was seen a handful of times. The chain joins TRBV13 to TRBJ1-2; D may be TRBD1 (5 bases). Trimming removed 0 bases at V and 5 bases at J, with 10 bases between. Germline V gene sequence: CDR1 PRHDT, CDR2 FYEKMQ (reference sequence). This CDR3 spans 14 amino acids. DNA for the CDR3: TGTGCCAGCAGCTTAGGCGGAGGGGAGTATGGCTACACCTTC. Translating it yields CASSLGGGEYGYTF.

The genes are TRBV7-9 and TRBJ1-4; 7 positions match TRBD1. Germline trimming cut 6 bases from V and 7 bases from J; bases unmatched to any gene: 11. CDR3 length: 15 residues. Germline V gene sequence: CDR1 SEHNR, CDR2 FQNEAQ (reference sequence). The CDR3 sequence is CASSPLTGSTEKLFF. The CDR3 DNA follows: TGTGCCAGCAGTCCCTTGACAGGGTCCACTGAAAAACTGTTTTTT.

The chain uses TRBV4-3 and TRBJ2-1, with 8 bases aligning to TRBD2. Per germline, CDR1 LGHNA and CDR2 YSLEER. This CDR3 has 16 amino acids. V trimming: 4 bases; J trimming: 2 bases; junction bases outside the gene matches: 7. This chain's CDR3 is CASSPEGAGAYNEQFF. In DNA, the CDR3 is TGCGCCAGCAGCCCGGAGGGAGCGGGGGCCTACAATGAGCAGTTCTTC.

This clone was found once. V usage is TRBV30 and J usage is TRBJ1-2, with TRBD1 matching over 7 bases. The CDR3 extends over 16 amino acids. In germline, CDR1 is GTSNPN, CDR2 SVGIG (reference sequence). The V and J ends lost 0 bases and 0 bases, in that order; junction bases with no gene match: 7. The DNA for the CDR3 is TGTGCCTGGAGTGTTTCCCGGGACAGTCCTAACTATGGCTACACCTTC. This codes for CAWSVSRDSPNYGYTF.

This clone was counted only a few times. The V gene is TRBV19, the J gene TRBJ1-2; TRBD1 matches 8 bases. There are 13 residues in the CDR3. V lost 3 bases to trimming and J lost 14 bases; unmatched junction nucleotides: 11. The germline V gene has CDR1 LNHDA and CDR2 SQIVND (reference sequence). CDR3 sequence (DNA): TGTGCCAGTAGTATCGGCCCGGGGACAGGATATACCTTC. This gives the protein CASSIGPGTGYTF.

The chain has TRBV24-1 and TRBJ2-1, with D tentatively TRBD2 (6 bases). The germline V and J ends were trimmed by 2 bases and 9 bases, with 16 bases remaining between them. Germline lookup yields CDR1 KGHDR and CDR2 SFDVKD. There are 15 residues in the CDR3. CDR3 region: CATSDYTVRRGEQFF. The CDR3 DNA reads TGTGCCACCAGTGATTATACTGTGAGGAGGGGTGAGCAGTTCTTC.

The CDR3 coding sequence is TGCGCCAGCAGCTTGAGGACCTCCGGGGTGGAGGAGCAGTACTTC. Its protein product is CASSLRTSGVEEQYF. This chain uses TRBV5-1 with TRBJ2-7, with TRBD2 as a possible D gene (5 bases). Deletions cut 1 base from V and 7 bases from J, with 18 bases between. The germline V gene encodes CDR1 SGHRS and CDR2 YFSETQ. The CDR3 runs to 15 residues.

J is TRBJ2-1 and V is TRBV19; 8 bases are shared with TRBD1. The CDR3 is made up of 16 amino acids. Germline CDR1 LNHDA, CDR2 SQIVND (reference sequence). J gave up 4 bases and V 4 bases, and 9 bases lay outside the gene matches. Here the CDR3 DNA reads TGTGCCAGTAGTACTACCGACAGGGGCCCGTACAATGAGCAGTTCTTC. This encodes CASSTTDRGPYNEQFF.

The chain recombines TRBV12-3 or TRBV12-4 with TRBJ2-5; possible D gene TRBD1, 6 bases. The V gene lost 6 bases and the J gene lost 4 bases, with 12 bases spanning the gap. The CDR3 extends over 13 amino acids. CDR3 nucleotides: TGTGCCAGCAGCTTGACAGGACGAGAGACCCAGTACTTC. It yields the protein CASSLTGRETQYF.

The chain uses TRBV5-6 and TRBJ2-2; 7 bases map to TRBD2. With V trimmed by 2 bases and J by 4 bases, 2 bases remained unmatched. Germline V CDR1 and CDR2: SGHDT, YYEEEE. This CDR3 region has 14 residues. As DNA, the CDR3 is TGTGCCAGCAGCTTAGGACTAGGCACCGGGGAGCTGTTTTTT. Protein sequence: CASSLGLGTGELFF.

The chain combines TRBV12-5 with TRBJ1-5, with 7 nucleotides matching TRBD1. CDR1 is LGHNT and CDR2 is FRNRAP in the germline V gene. CDR3 size: 16 residues. The V segment lost 7 bases and the J segment 3 bases; nucleotides outside the gene matches: 12. CDR3 amino acids: CASAPPFGTVNQPQHF. The CDR3 bases are TGTGCTAGTGCCCCACCCTTCGGGACAGTCAATCAGCCCCAGCATTTT.

This clone has only one observation. The chain has TRBV30 and TRBJ1-1, with a tentative D call TRBD1 (5 bases). Germline loops: CDR1 GTSNPN, CDR2 SVGIG (reference sequence). Trimming removed 6 bases from V and 7 bases from J, with 15 bases in between. The CDR3 consists of 12 residues. The CDR3 loop reads CACRAGPGEAFF. CDR3 DNA: TGTGCCTGCCGGGCAGGGCCTGGTGAAGCTTTCTTT.